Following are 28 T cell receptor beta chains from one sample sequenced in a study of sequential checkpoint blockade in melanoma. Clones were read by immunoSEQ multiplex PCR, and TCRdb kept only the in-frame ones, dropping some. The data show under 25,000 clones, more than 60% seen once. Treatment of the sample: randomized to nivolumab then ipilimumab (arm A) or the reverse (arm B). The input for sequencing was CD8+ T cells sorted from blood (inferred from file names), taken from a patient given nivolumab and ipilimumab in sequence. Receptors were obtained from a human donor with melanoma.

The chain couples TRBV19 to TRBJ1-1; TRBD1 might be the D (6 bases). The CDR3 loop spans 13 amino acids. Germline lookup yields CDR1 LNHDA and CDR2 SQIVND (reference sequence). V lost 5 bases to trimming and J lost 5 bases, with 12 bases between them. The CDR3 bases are TGTGCCAGTAGTCGGACAGAGGGGACTGAAGCTTTCTTT. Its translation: CASSRTEGTEAFF. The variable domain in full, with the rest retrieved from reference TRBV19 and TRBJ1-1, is DGGITQSPKYLFRKEGQNVTLSCEQNLNHDAMYWYRQDPGQGLRLIYYSQIVNDFQKGDIAEGYSVSREKKESFPLTVTSAQKNPTAFYLCASSRTEGTEAFFGQGTRLTVV.

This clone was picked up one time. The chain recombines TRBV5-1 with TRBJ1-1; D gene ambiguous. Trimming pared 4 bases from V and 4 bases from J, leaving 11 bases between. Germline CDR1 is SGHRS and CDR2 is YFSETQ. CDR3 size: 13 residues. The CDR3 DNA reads TGCGCCAGCAGCCCCCTCAGTGGCACTGAAGCTTTCTTT. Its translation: CASSPLSGTEAFF.

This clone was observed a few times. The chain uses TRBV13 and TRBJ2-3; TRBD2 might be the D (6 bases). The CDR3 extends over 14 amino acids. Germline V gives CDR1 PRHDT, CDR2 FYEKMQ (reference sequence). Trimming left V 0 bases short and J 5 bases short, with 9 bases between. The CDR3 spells CASSLGPGEDTQYF. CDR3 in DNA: TGTGCCAGCAGCTTAGGGCCGGGAGAAGATACGCAGTATTTT. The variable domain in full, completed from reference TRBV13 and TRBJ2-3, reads AAGVIQSPRHLIKEKRETATLKCYPIPRHDTVYWYQQGPGQDPQFLISFYEKMQSDKGSIPDRFSAQQFSDYHSELNMSSLELGDSALYFCASSLGPGEDTQYFGPGTRLTVL.

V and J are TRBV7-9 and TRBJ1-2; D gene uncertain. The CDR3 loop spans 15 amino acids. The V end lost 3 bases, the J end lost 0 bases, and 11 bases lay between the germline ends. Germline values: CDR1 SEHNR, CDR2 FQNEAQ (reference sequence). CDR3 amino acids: CASSFPGSSNYGYTF. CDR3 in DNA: TGTGCCAGCAGCTTCCCCGGTTCCTCTAACTATGGCTACACCTTC.

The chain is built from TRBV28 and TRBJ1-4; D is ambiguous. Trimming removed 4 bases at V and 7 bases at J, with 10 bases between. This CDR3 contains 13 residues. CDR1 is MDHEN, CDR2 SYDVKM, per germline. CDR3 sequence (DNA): TGTGCCAGCAGTTCCTACGCCGTTGAAAAACTGTTTTTT. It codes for CASSSYAVEKLFF.

CDR3 sequence (DNA): TGCGCCAGCAGCCAAGAAGGGGCAGGGGGAAATTCACCCCTCCACTTT. Its translation is CASSQEGAGGNSPLHF. V gene TRBV4-1 combines with J gene TRBJ1-6, with 7 nucleotides matching TRBD1. Germline loops: CDR1 MGHRA, CDR2 YSYEKL. CDR3 size: 16 residues. With V trimmed by 0 bases and J by 7 bases, 6 bases remained unmatched.

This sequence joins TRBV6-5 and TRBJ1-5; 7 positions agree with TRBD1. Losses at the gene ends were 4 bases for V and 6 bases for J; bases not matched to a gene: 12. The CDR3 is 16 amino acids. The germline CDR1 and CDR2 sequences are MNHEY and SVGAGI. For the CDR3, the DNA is TGTGCCAGCAGTTCGGACCTACAGGGGCTTCGTCAGCCCCAGCATTTT. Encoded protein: CASSSDLQGLRQPQHF.

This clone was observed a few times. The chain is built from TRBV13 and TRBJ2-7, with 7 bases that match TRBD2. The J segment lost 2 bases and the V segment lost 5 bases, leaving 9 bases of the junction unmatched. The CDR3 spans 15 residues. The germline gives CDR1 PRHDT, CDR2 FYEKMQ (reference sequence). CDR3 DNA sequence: TGTGCCAGCAGCCCGGAGGGGAGGGCCACCTACGAGCAGTACTTC. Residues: CASSPEGRATYEQYF. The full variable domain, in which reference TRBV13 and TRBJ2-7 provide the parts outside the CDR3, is AAGVIQSPRHLIKEKRETATLKCYPIPRHDTVYWYQQGPGQDPQFLISFYEKMQSDKGSIPDRFSAQQFSDYHSELNMSSLELGDSALYFCASSPEGRATYEQYFGPGTRLTVT.

For the CDR3, the DNA is TGTGCCAGCAGTACCCATTTGGGACAGGGAAACACCATATATTTT. It specifies CASSTHLGQGNTIYF. This chain uses TRBV6-5 with TRBJ1-3, with 7 bases matching TRBD1. Germline V lookup: CDR1 MNHEY, CDR2 SVGAGI. J was trimmed by 4 bases and V by 5 bases; bases with no gene match: 8. CDR3 size: 15 residues.

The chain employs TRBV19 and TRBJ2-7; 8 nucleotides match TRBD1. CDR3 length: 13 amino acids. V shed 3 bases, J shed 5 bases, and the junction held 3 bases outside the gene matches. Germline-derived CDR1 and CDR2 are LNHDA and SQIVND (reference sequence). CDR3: CASSIRGLHEQYF. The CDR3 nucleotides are TGTGCCAGTAGTATCAGGGGGCTCCACGAGCAGTACTTC.

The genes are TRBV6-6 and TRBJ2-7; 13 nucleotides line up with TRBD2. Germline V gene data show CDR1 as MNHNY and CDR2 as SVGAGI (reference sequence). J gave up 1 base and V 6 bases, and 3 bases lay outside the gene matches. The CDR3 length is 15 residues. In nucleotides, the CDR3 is TGTGCCAGCAGAGAACTAGCGGGGGGGTCCTACGAGCAGTACTTC. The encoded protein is CASRELAGGSYEQYF.

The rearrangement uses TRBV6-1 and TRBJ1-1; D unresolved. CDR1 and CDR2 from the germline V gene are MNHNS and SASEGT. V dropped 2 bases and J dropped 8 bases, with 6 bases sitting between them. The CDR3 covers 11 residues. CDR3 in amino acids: CASSELQEAFF. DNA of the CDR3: TGTGCCAGCAGTGAACTACAGGAAGCTTTCTTT.

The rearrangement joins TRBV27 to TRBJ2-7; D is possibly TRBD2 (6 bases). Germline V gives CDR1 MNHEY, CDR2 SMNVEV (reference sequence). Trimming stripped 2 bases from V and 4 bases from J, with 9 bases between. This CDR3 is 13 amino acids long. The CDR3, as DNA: TGTGCCAGCAGTTTAGGGACTCTTTACGAGCAGTACTTC. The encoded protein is CASSLGTLYEQYF.

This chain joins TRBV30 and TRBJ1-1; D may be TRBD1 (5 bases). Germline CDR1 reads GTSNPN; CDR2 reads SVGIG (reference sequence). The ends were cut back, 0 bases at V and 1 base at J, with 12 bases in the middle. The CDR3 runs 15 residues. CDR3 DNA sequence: TGTGCCTGGAGTGTGCGGGGGACGGAGAACACTGAAGCTTTCTTT. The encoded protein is CAWSVRGTENTEAFF. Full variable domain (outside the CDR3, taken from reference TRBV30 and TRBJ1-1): SQTIHQWPATLVQPVGSPLSLECTVEGTSNPNLYWYRQAAGRGLQLLFYSVGIGQISSEVPQNLSASRPQDRQFILSSKKLLLSDSGFYLCAWSVRGTENTEAFFGQGTRLTVV.

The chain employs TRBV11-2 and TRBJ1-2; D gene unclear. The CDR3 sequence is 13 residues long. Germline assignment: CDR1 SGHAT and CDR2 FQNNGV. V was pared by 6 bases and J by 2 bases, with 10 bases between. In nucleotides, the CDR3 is TGTGCCAGCAGTCTTCAGGCAAACTATGGCTACACCTTC. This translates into CASSLQANYGYTF. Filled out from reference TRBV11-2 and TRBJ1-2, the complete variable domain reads EAGVAQSPRYKIIEKRQSVAFWCNPISGHATLYWYQQILGQGPKLLIQFQNNGVVDDSQLPKDRFSAERLKGVDSTLKIQPAKLEDSAVYLCASSLQANYGYTFGSGTRLTVV.

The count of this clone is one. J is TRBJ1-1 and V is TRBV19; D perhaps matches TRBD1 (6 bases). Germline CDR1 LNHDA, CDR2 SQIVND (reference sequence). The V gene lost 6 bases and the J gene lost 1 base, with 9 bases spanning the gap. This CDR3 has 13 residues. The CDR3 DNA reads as TGTGCCAGTAGGGGACACCAGAACACTGAAGCTTTCTTT. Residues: CASRGHQNTEAFF.

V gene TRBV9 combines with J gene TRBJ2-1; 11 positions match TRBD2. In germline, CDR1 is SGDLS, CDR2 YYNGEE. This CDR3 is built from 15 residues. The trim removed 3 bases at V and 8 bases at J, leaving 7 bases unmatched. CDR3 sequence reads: CASSAYSGGADEQFF. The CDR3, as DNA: TGTGCCAGCAGCGCCTATAGCGGGGGGGCCGATGAGCAGTTCTTC.

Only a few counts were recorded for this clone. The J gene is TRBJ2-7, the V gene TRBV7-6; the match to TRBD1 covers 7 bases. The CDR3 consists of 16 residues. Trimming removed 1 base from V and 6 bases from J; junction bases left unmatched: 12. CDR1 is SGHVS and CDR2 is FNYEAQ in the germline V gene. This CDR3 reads CASSLEVGDRASEQYF. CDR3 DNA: TGTGCCAGCAGCTTAGAAGTAGGGGACAGAGCCAGCGAGCAGTACTTC.

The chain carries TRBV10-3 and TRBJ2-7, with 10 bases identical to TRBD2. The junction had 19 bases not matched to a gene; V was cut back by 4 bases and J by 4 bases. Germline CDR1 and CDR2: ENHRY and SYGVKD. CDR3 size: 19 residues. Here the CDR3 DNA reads TGTGCCATCAGTGCTCCATGGACTAGCGGAGGGGAGTCCCCGTACGAGCAGTACTTC. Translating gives CAISAPWTSGGESPYEQYF.

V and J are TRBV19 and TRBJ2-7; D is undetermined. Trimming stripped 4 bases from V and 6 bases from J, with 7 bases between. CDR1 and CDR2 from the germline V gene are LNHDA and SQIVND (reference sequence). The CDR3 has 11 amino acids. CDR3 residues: CASSTSGEQYF. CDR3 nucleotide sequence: TGTGCCAGTAGTACCTCGGGCGAGCAGTACTTC.

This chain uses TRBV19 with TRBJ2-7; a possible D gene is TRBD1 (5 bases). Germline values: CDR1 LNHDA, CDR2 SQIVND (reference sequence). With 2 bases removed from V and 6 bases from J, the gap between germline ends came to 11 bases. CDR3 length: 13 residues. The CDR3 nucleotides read TGTGCCAGTAGTATATCCCTGGGGCGCGAGCAGTACTTC. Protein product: CASSISLGREQYF.

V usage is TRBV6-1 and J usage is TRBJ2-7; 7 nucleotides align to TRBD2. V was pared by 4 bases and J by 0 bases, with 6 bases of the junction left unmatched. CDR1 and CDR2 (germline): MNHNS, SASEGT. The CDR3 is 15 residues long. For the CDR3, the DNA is TGTGCCAGCAGTGCACTACCTAGCGGCTCCTACGAGCAGTACTTC. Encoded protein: CASSALPSGSYEQYF.

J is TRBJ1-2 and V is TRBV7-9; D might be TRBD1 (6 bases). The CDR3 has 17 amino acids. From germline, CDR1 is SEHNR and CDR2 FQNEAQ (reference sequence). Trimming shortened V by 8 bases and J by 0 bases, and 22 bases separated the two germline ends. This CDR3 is CASFLMAPGVSNYGYTF. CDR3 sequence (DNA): TGTGCCAGCTTCTTAATGGCCCCAGGGGTTTCTAACTATGGCTACACCTTC. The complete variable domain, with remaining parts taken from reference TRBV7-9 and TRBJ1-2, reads DTGVSQNPRHKITKRGQNVTFRCDPISEHNRLYWYRQTLGQGPEFLTYFQNEAQLEKSRLLSDRFSAERPKGSFSTLEIQRTEQGDSAMYLCASFLMAPGVSNYGYTFGSGTRLTVV.

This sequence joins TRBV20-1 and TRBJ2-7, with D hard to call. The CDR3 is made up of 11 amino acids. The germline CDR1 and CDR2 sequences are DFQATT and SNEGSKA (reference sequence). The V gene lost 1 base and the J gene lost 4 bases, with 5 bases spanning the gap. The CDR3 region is CSARGGYEQYF. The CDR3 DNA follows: TGCAGTGCTAGAGGCGGTTACGAGCAGTACTTC.

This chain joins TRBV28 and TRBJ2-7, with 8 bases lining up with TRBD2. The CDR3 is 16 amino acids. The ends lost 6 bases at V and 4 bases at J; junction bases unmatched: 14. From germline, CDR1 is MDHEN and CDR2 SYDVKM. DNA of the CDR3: TGTGCCAGCAGGTACCCAGCGGGAGTCGGCCTATACGAGCAGTACTTC. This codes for CASRYPAGVGLYEQYF.

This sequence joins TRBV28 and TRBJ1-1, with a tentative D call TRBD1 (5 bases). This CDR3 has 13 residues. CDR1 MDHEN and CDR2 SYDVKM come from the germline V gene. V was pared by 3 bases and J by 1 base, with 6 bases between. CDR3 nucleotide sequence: TGTGCCAGCAGTTTGACAGAGAACACTGAAGCTTTCTTT. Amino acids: CASSLTENTEAFF.

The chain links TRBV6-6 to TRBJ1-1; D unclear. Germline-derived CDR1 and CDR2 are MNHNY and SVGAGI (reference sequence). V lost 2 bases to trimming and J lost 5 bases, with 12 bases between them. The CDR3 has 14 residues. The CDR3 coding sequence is TGTGCCAGCAGTTACCCAGGAAGAACAACTGAAGCTTTCTTT. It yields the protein CASSYPGRTTEAFF.

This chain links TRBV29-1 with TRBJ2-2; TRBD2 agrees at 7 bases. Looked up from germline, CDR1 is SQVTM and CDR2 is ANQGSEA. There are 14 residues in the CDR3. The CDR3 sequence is CSCLSGGMTGELFF. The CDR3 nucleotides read TGCAGTTGCCTCTCCGGGGGGATGACCGGGGAGCTGTTTTTT.